This T cell receptor (beta chain) was found in a study of breast tumors, draining lymph nodes, adjacent tissues. The sample holds many counts of this clonotype. No antigen is known for it. MiXCR, applied by TCRdb to the multiplex PCR reads, yields one record per CDR3 protein. The sample contains roughly 100,000 distinct CDR3 sequences, 30% of which appear only once. Study outcomes and limitations: Tumor T cell lymph node origin was a supported hypothesis, not proven. Luminal-like breast cancer showed significantly greater tumor-nontumor repertoire similarity than basal-like breast cancer did. Tumor repertoires ranked between lymph nodes and nontumor tissue in diversity, with V and J gene preferences.

The lymph nodes were axillary draining lymph nodes from breast cancer patients. The sequence was obtained from a female donor with breast cancer. Some clones in this sample may be carry-over from other donors' samples. Source material: axillary lymph node tissue.

The CDR3 here is CASSLHPEAYEQYF. In DNA form, the CDR3 reads TGTGCCAGCAGTTTACATCCGGAAGCCTACGAGCAGTACTTC. The genes are TRBV12-3 or TRBV12-4 and TRBJ2-7; D call uncertain. The length of the CDR3 is 14 residues. Deletions cut 2 bases from V and 2 bases from J, with 10 bases between.